The 7 T cell receptor beta chains below all came from one sample that was sequenced in a study of T cells in Graves' hyperthyroidism and ophthalmopathy. The CDR3 regions of TCR beta were amplified from RNA transcripts. First-round RT-PCR with HTBI primers amplified the TCR CDR3 region. In TCRdb, the multiplex PCR reads were re-called with MiXCR into one record per CDR3 protein. The table includes about 840,000 distinct CDR3 sequences, roughly 40% detected once. The specimen was blood. Receptor source: a man younger than 30 with Graves' hyperthyroidism.

This sequence joins TRBV7-8 and TRBJ1-6; D may be TRBD1 (6 bases). From germline, CDR1 is SGHVS and CDR2 FQNEAQ. The V end lost 5 bases, the J end lost 5 bases, and 16 bases lay between the germline ends. CDR3 length equals 16 residues. CDR3: CASSRAPGADNSPLHF. Written as DNA, the CDR3 is TGTGCCAGCAGCCGCGCCCCGGGGGCAGATAATTCACCCCTCCACTTT.

This clonotype has more than one count but fewer than ten. The J gene is TRBJ1-2, the V gene TRBV20-1, with 9 bases fitting TRBD1. CDR1 and CDR2 from the germline V gene are DFQATT and SNEGSKA (reference sequence). This CDR3 has 13 residues. Trimming at V came to 7 bases and at J to 6 bases, leaving 9 bases not matched to a gene. For the CDR3, the DNA is TGCAGTGGTACCGGGACAGGGAACAATGGCTACACCTTC. Encoded protein: CSGTGTGNNGYTF.

A word on this clonotype: With a much larger clone just one base away, this may be a read error. The genes are TRBV5-1 and TRBJ1-6, with D possibly being TRBD1 (5 bases). The germline V and J ends were trimmed by 1 base and 0 bases, with 17 bases remaining between them. This CDR3 is 19 amino acids long. From germline, CDR1 is SGHRS and CDR2 YFSETQ. CDR3 sequence reads: CASSLKAPGRSSYNSPLHF. The DNA for the CDR3 is TGCGCCAGCAGCTTGAAGGCTCCAGGGAGAAGCTCCTATAATTCACCCCTCCACTTT.

The chain couples TRBV5-6 to TRBJ1-6, with a tentative D call TRBD1 (5 bases). CDR1 and CDR2 from the germline V gene are SGHDT and YYEEEE. The V end was cut by 4 bases, the J end by 8 bases, with 16 bases between. This CDR3 has 15 amino acids. Here the CDR3 reads CASSPWAGRDSPLHF. DNA of the CDR3: TGTGCCAGCAGCCCCTGGGCAGGGAGGGATTCACCCCTCCACTTT.

V is TRBV7-3 and J is TRBJ2-5, with TRBD2 as a possible D gene (7 bases). The germline V gene encodes CDR1 SGHTA and CDR2 FQGTGA. There are 16 residues in the CDR3. V lost 4 bases to trimming and J lost 0 bases, with 15 bases between them. Written as DNA, the CDR3 is TGTGCCAGCAGCTCGGGGGGCTCCCTGTACCAAGAGACCCAGTACTTC. It specifies CASSSGGSLYQETQYF. Full variable domain (outside the CDR3, taken from reference TRBV7-3 and TRBJ2-5): GAGVSQTPSNKVTEKGKYVELRCDPISGHTALYWYRQSLGQGPEFLIYFQGTGAADDSGLPNDRFFAVRPEGSVSTLKIQRTERGDSAVYLCASSSGGSLYQETQYFGPGTRLLVL.

The gene calls are TRBV5-1 and TRBJ1-6; 8 positions match TRBD1. Germline loops: CDR1 SGHRS, CDR2 YFSETQ. Trimming cost V 4 bases and J 7 bases; bases outside gene matches: 7. The CDR3 is made up of 15 amino acids. The CDR3 sequence is CASSPSWDRNSPLHF. CDR3 nucleotides: TGCGCCAGCAGCCCGAGTTGGGACAGGAATTCACCCCTCCACTTT.

V is TRBV9 and J is TRBJ1-1; D is perhaps TRBD1 (5 bases). The CDR3 runs to 14 residues. From germline, CDR1 is SGDLS and CDR2 YYNGEE. The V end lost 4 bases, the J end lost 10 bases, and 20 bases lay between the germline ends. CDR3: CASSLVAGNGGAFF. The CDR3, as DNA: TGTGCCAGCAGCTTGGTGGCGGGAAATGGGGGAGCTTTCTTT. Variable domain in full (rest from reference TRBV9 and TRBJ1-1): DSGVTQTPKHLITATGQRVTLRCSPRSGDLSVYWYQQSLDQGLQFLIQYYNGEERAKGNILERFSAQQFPDLHSELNLSSLELGDSALYFCASSLVAGNGGAFFGQGTRLTVV.